What follows are 5 T cell receptor beta chains derived from one specimen sequenced in a study of blood T cell repertoires in COVID-19. The method was immunoSEQ multiplex PCR; TCRdb's version includes in-frame clones alone and lacks a portion of them. This table holds 23,000 or so clones, about 88% found once. Sequenced material: peripheral blood. The receptors stem from a man between 70 and 80 years old with acute or convalescent COVID-19.

The chain is built from TRBV7-8 and TRBJ1-2; D unresolved. This CDR3 contains 13 residues. Germline lookup yields CDR1 SGHVS and CDR2 FQNEAQ. Trimming stripped 5 bases from V and 3 bases from J, with 10 bases between. CDR3 DNA sequence: TGTGCCAGCAGCCCCCGACGGGACTATGGCTACACCTTC. This gives the protein CASSPRRDYGYTF.

This sequence joins TRBV19 and TRBJ1-2, with 8 bases aligning to TRBD1. Germline V gene lookup returns CDR1 LNHDA and CDR2 SQIVND (reference sequence). The CDR3 length is 16 residues. J was trimmed by 3 bases and V by 6 bases; bases with no gene match: 12. CDR3 sequence: CASRKGAGQVHYGYTF. DNA for the CDR3: TGTGCCAGTAGGAAGGGGGCGGGACAGGTTCACTATGGCTACACCTTC.

This chain links TRBV6-1 with TRBJ2-7, with D possibly matching TRBD1 (6 bases). V was shortened by 8 bases and J by 2 bases, with 13 bases between the two germline ends. Looked up from germline, CDR1 is MNHNS and CDR2 is SASEGT. The CDR3 length is 13 residues. The CDR3 spells CASPPDSAYEQYF. DNA for the CDR3: TGTGCCAGCCCCCCGGACAGCGCCTACGAGCAGTACTTC.

This chain links TRBV9 with TRBJ2-3; 9 bases line up with TRBD1. Looked up from germline, CDR1 is SGDLS and CDR2 is YYNGEE. This CDR3 has 14 amino acids. Trimming at V came to 3 bases and at J to 4 bases, leaving 3 bases not matched to a gene. CDR3 region: CASSAGQGPDTQYF. DNA for the CDR3: TGTGCCAGCAGCGCAGGACAGGGGCCAGATACGCAGTATTTT.

The rearrangement uses TRBV7-9 and TRBJ1-1; maybe TRBD1 (5 bases). The germline CDR1 and CDR2 sequences are SEHNR and FQNEAQ (reference sequence). V was shortened by 6 bases and J by 4 bases, with 15 bases between the two germline ends. The CDR3 has 14 residues. In DNA form, the CDR3 reads TGTGCCAGCAGTTTTAGGGGCAAGGGCACTGAAGCTTTCTTT. Translation gives CASSFRGKGTEAFF.